The present entry profiles one TCR beta chain with its context. Antigen: not known. A read error may be the cause here, since a much bigger clone is one base away. This sample stems from a study of molecular identifiers for immune sequencing clone quantification. As for the study in general: Replicates involved a five-way split of RNA from around 18,000 or 91,000 naive CD8 cells, with sequencing of four. Study results and caveats: Detectable among some 950,000 naive cells, according to reports, was Jurkat TCR RNA spiked in from one cell.

Methods described previously were used for bulk TCR libraries, and listed TCR primers were applied. TCRdb processed the PCR reads anew with MiXCR; each CDR3 protein has one entry. Of over 550,000 distinct CDR3 sequences in the sample, roughly 25% are singletons; the top ten hold roughly 0.83%. This CDR3 is built from 16 residues. Trimming removed 2 bases from V and 8 bases from J; junction bases left unmatched: 13. CDR1 is SGDLS and CDR2 is YYNGEE in the germline V gene. The sequencing input was naive CD8+ T cells from blood, with Jurkat cell RNA spiked in. Subset specified: FACS-sorted CD8+CD4-CCR7+CD45RA+ naive T cells. The rearrangement uses TRBV9 and TRBJ2-3, with TRBD2 identical over 8 bases. This TCR was recovered from a human donor in good health. Some libraries in this study had Jurkat cell RNA spiked in. CDR3: CASSVSAGLVPGTQYF. CDR3 sequence (DNA): TGTGCCAGCAGCGTTTCAGCGGGACTAGTTCCCGGTACGCAGTATTTT.